Below, 20 T cell receptor beta chains from the same sample are listed, as sequenced in a study of cytomegalovirus exposure and HLA in healthy donors. Primers for the PCR totalled 60 Vbeta and 13 Jbeta. This table comes from immunoSEQ multiplex PCR, and its TCRdb copy is limited to in-frame clones, with some not included. The profile shows under 300,000 clones, just under 85% of them singletons. The sequencing input was PBMCs. The receptors were gathered from a woman aged 35 to 49 in good health and CMV-seropositive.

The chain is built from TRBV25-1 and TRBJ1-3, with a weak D call TRBD1 (6 bases). This CDR3 has 17 amino acids. Trimming shortened V by 2 bases and J by 0 bases, and 14 bases separated the two germline ends. Germline V lookup: CDR1 MGHDK, CDR2 SYGVNS. The CDR3 reads CASSEDRFTSSGNTIYF. The CDR3 nucleotides read TGTGCCAGCAGTGAAGACAGGTTCACCTCCTCTGGAAACACCATATATTTT.

The rearrangement uses TRBV9 and TRBJ1-4; D remains ambiguous. Germline loops: CDR1 SGDLS, CDR2 YYNGEE. This CDR3 is 14 amino acids long. V lost 4 bases, J lost 4 bases, and 11 bases lay in between. The CDR3, as DNA: TGTGCCAGCAGCCCAGAGGGAGTTAATGAAAAACTGTTTTTT. Its protein product is CASSPEGVNEKLFF.

V gene TRBV28 combines with J gene TRBJ1-5; TRBD1 agrees at 7 bases. The CDR3 spans 15 residues. With 5 bases clipped from V and 0 bases from J, the junction kept 4 bases outside the gene matches. Germline V lookup: CDR1 MDHEN, CDR2 SYDVKM. CDR3 sequence: CASSTYRGSNQPQHF. In DNA, the CDR3 is TGTGCCAGCAGTACTTACAGGGGTAGCAATCAGCCCCAGCATTTT.

The chain is built from TRBV7-9 and TRBJ1-6; no reliable D call. This CDR3 region has 15 residues. CDR1 is SEHNR and CDR2 is FQNEAQ in the germline V gene (reference sequence). The ends were cut back, 2 bases at V and 8 bases at J, with 13 bases in the middle. In DNA, the CDR3 is TGTGCCAGCAGCTTAAACTGGTCTCGGGATTCACCCCTCCACTTT. Translated: CASSLNWSRDSPLHF. Full variable domain (remainder filled in from reference TRBV7-9 and TRBJ1-6): DTGVSQNPRHKITKRGQNVTFRCDPISEHNRLYWYRQTLGQGPEFLTYFQNEAQLEKSRLLSDRFSAERPKGSFSTLEIQRTEQGDSAMYLCASSLNWSRDSPLHFGNGTRLTVT.

The gene calls are TRBV6-6 and TRBJ2-1, with 7 bases identical to TRBD1. The CDR3 runs to 16 residues. Germline V CDR1 and CDR2: MNHNY, SVGAGI (reference sequence). The trim removed 0 bases at V and 3 bases at J, leaving 5 bases unmatched. The CDR3, as DNA: TGTGCCAGCAGTTACTCGGAGACAGGGTTCTACAATGAGCAGTTCTTC. Its protein product is CASSYSETGFYNEQFF.

This chain uses TRBV11-3 with TRBJ2-7; 9 bases map to TRBD1. Germline V CDR1 and CDR2: SGHNT, YENEEA. The V and J ends lost 3 bases and 1 base, in that order; junction bases with no gene match: 16. The CDR3 loop spans 19 amino acids. CDR3 nucleotides: TGTGCCAGCAGCTTTTTAGAGGGGACAGGGAACCTAGTTTCCTACGAGCAGTACTTC. It specifies CASSFLEGTGNLVSYEQYF.

V and J are TRBV21-1 and TRBJ1-6; TRBD1 is the table's D call and was not checked against the DNA. TRBV21-1 has pseudogene status. The CDR3 covers 13 residues. CDR3 sequence: CASSKFQNSPLHF. In nucleotides, the CDR3 is TGTGCCAGCAGCAAATTTCAGAATTCACCCCTCCACTTT.

The chain is built from TRBV12-5 and TRBJ2-5; TRBD2 matches 7 bases. The junction had 11 bases not matched to a gene; V was cut back by 3 bases and J by 7 bases. Germline-derived CDR1 and CDR2 are LGHNT and FRNRAP. The CDR3 consists of 15 residues. The CDR3 sequence: CASGFTSAQGVTQYF. The CDR3 DNA sequence: TGTGCTAGTGGTTTTACTAGCGCCCAGGGTGTGACCCAGTACTTC.

This sequence joins TRBV28 and TRBJ1-5, with TRBD1 matching over 8 bases. The CDR3 loop spans 14 amino acids. The germline gives CDR1 MDHEN, CDR2 SYDVKM. The ends lost 7 bases at V and 3 bases at J; junction bases unmatched: 5. CDR3 nucleotides: TGTGCCAGCAATAGGACAGGGCTCAATCAGCCCCAGCATTTT. It specifies CASNRTGLNQPQHF. Full variable domain (outside the CDR3, taken from reference TRBV28 and TRBJ1-5): DVKVTQSSRYLVKRTGEKVFLECVQDMDHENMFWYRQDPGLGLRLIYFSYDVKMKEKGDIPEGYSVSREKKERFSLILESASTNQTSMYLCASNRTGLNQPQHFGDGTRLSIL.

The J gene is TRBJ2-5, the V gene TRBV5-1, with a weak D call TRBD1 (6 bases). Germline V gives CDR1 SGHRS, CDR2 YFSETQ. V was trimmed by 3 bases and J by 1 base, leaving 19 bases between them. The CDR3 totals 17 residues. CDR3 protein: CASSSSPGHRAQETQYF. The CDR3 DNA sequence: TGCGCCAGCAGCTCTTCCCCGGGACACCGGGCCCAAGAGACCCAGTACTTC. Filled out from reference TRBV5-1 and TRBJ2-5, the complete variable domain reads KAGVTQTPRYLIKTRGQQVTLSCSPISGHRSVSWYQQTPGQGLQFLFEYFSETQRNKGNFPGRFSGRQFSNSRSEMNVSTLELGDSALYLCASSSSPGHRAQETQYFGPGTRLLVL.

The rearrangement joins TRBV28 to TRBJ2-1; 14 bases are shared with TRBD2. The CDR3 is 16 residues long. The germline gives CDR1 MDHEN, CDR2 SYDVKM. J lost 9 bases, V lost 5 bases, and 9 bases had no gene match. Written as DNA, the CDR3 is TGTGCCAGCAGTGGGCCGGGACTAGCGGGAGTCGTTGAGCAGTTCTTC. Protein: CASSGPGLAGVVEQFF.

This chain links TRBV19 with TRBJ2-2, with TRBD1 matching over 9 bases. V shed 6 bases, J shed 5 bases, and the junction held 7 bases outside the gene matches. Germline V lookup: CDR1 LNHDA, CDR2 SQIVND (reference sequence). The CDR3 extends over 15 amino acids. The CDR3 DNA reads TGTGCCAGTAGCTACAGGGGGCTTTCAACCGGGGAGCTGTTTTTT. It is translated as CASSYRGLSTGELFF.

The chain joins TRBV6-6 to TRBJ2-7; 11 bases align to TRBD2. Germline V lookup: CDR1 MNHNY, CDR2 SVGAGI (reference sequence). The CDR3 loop spans 16 amino acids. V was pared by 2 bases and J by 5 bases, with 8 bases of the junction left unmatched. The CDR3 reads CASSYGRLAGLDEQYF. The CDR3, as DNA: TGTGCCAGCAGTTACGGACGACTAGCGGGACTGGACGAGCAGTACTTC.

The J gene is TRBJ2-1, the V gene TRBV19; the D gene is possibly TRBD1 (6 bases). V was clipped by 3 bases and J by 4 bases, with 10 bases between them. This CDR3 spans 14 amino acids. In germline, CDR1 is LNHDA, CDR2 SQIVND (reference sequence). CDR3 nucleotide sequence: TGTGCCAGTAGTATTGTGGACAGATACAATGAGCAGTTCTTC. It yields the protein CASSIVDRYNEQFF.

This chain connects TRBV25-1 to TRBJ2-5; maybe TRBD1 (9 bases). Germline-derived CDR1 and CDR2 are MGHDK and SYGVNS. The V end was cut by 8 bases, the J end by 5 bases, with 21 bases between. This CDR3 is 15 amino acids long. The CDR3 spells CASCAGGQGTETQYF. CDR3 nucleotide sequence: TGTGCCAGCTGCGCGGGGGGACAGGGCACGGAGACCCAGTACTTC.

This clone was found a few times. The chain couples TRBV28 to TRBJ2-2, with D tentatively TRBD1 (6 bases). Germline values: CDR1 MDHEN, CDR2 SYDVKM. The CDR3 totals 15 residues. V was shortened by 2 bases and J by 0 bases, with 7 bases between the two germline ends. Here the CDR3 DNA reads TGTGCCAGCAGTTTAGAGGGGGCGAACACCGGGGAGCTGTTTTTT. Encoded protein: CASSLEGANTGELFF.

The V call is TRBV15, the J call TRBJ2-3; 9 bases map to TRBD2. CDR1 and CDR2 from the germline V gene are LNHNV and YYDKDF (reference sequence). The CDR3 extends over 16 amino acids. V dropped 5 bases and J dropped 2; count of bases not matched to a gene: 8. DNA of the CDR3: TGTGCCACCAGCCTCCGGCTAGCGGGAAACACAGATACGCAGTATTTT. Its translation is CATSLRLAGNTDTQYF.

The chain uses TRBV20-1 and TRBJ1-6; D ambiguous. Trimming took off 5 bases at V and 11 bases at J, with 10 bases between the two ends. From germline, CDR1 is DFQATT and CDR2 SNEGSKA (reference sequence). The CDR3 is 11 amino acids. CDR3 nucleotide sequence: TGCAGTGCTTACGCCGGGGCACCCCTCCACTTT. Its translation is CSAYAGAPLHF.

The rearrangement links TRBV29-1 to TRBJ2-1; a weak D match, TRBD2 (6 bases). Trimming pared 3 bases from V and 3 bases from J, leaving 9 bases between. This CDR3 comprises 13 residues. Looked up from germline, CDR1 is SQVTM and CDR2 is ANQGSEA. CDR3 residues: CSVDRGGYNEQFF. The DNA of the CDR3 is TGCAGCGTTGATAGGGGAGGCTACAATGAGCAGTTCTTC.

This chain links TRBV30 with TRBJ1-2, with D possibly being TRBD1 (5 bases). The length of the CDR3 is 15 residues. V lost 1 base, J lost 4 bases, and 16 bases lay in between. Germline CDR1 and CDR2: GTSNPN and SVGIG (reference sequence). In DNA form, the CDR3 reads TGTGCCTGGAGTGGCGGGACCGGCAGCTCCTATGGCTACACCTTC. Translation gives CAWSGGTGSSYGYTF.